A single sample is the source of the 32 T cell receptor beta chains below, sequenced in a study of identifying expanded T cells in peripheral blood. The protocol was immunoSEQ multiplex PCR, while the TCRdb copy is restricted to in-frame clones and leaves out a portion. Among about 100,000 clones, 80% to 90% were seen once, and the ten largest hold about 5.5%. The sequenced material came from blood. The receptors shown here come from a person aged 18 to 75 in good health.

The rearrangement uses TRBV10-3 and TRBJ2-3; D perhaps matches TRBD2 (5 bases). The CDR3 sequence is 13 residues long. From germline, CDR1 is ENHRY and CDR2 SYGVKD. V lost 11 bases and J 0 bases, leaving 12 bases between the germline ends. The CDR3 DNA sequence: TGTGCCGTACAGCGGATTAGCACAGATACGCAGTATTTT. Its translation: CAVQRISTDTQYF.

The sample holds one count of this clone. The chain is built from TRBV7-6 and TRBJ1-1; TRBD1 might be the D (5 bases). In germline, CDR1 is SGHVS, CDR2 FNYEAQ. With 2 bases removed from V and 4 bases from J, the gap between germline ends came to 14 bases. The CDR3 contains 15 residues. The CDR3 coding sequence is TGTGCCAGCAGCTTACGCCCCCTCGGGGGCACTGAAGCTTTCTTT. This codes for CASSLRPLGGTEAFF.

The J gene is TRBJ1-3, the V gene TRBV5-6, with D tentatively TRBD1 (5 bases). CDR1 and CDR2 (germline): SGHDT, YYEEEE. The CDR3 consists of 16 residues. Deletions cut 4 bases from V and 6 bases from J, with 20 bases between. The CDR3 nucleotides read TGTGCCAGCAGCGGAAGCCCGGGACGAGGATTAAACACCATATATTTT. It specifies CASSGSPGRGLNTIYF.

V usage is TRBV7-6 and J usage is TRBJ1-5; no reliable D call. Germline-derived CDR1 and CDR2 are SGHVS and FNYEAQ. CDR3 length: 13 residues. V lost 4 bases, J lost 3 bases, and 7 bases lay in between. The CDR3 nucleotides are TGTGCCAGCAGCTCCGGACCCAATCAGCCCCAGCATTTT. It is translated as CASSSGPNQPQHF.

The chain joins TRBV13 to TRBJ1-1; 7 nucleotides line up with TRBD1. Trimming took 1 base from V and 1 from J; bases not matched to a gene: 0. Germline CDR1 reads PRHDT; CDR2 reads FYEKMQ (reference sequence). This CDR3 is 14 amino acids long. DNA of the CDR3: TGTGCCAGCAGCTTAGACAGGGGGAACACTGAAGCTTTCTTT. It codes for CASSLDRGNTEAFF.

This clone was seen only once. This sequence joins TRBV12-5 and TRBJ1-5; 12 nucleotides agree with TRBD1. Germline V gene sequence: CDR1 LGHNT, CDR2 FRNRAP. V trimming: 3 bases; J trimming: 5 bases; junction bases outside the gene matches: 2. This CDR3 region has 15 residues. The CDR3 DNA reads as TGTGCTAGTGGTTTACGGGACAGGGGGCATCAGCCCCAGCATTTT. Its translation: CASGLRDRGHQPQHF.

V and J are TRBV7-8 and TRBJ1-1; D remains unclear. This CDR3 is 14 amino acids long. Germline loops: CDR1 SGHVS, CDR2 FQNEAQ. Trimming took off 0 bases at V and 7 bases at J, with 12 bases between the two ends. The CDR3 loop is CASSLAEREYEAFF. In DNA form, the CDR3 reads TGTGCCAGCAGCTTAGCGGAGCGGGAATATGAAGCTTTCTTT.

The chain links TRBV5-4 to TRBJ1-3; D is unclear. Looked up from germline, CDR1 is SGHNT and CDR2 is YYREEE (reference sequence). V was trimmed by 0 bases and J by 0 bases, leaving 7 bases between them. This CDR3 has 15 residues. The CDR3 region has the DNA TGTGCCAGCAGCTTGGACACCAGCTCTGGAAACACCATATATTTT. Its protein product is CASSLDTSSGNTIYF. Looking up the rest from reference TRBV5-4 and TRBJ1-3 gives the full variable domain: ETGVTQSPTHLIKTRGQQVTLRCSSQSGHNTVSWYQQALGQGPQFIFQYYREEENGRGNFPPRFSGLQFPNYSSELNVNALELDDSALYLCASSLDTSSGNTIYFGEGSWLTVV.

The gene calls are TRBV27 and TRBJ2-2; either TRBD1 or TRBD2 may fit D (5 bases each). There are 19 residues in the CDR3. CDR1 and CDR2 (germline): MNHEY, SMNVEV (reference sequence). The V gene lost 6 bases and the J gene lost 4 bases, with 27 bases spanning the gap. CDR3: CASRSREGRVQGATGELFF. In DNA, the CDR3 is TGTGCCAGCAGGTCCAGAGAGGGCCGGGTCCAGGGTGCCACCGGGGAGCTGTTTTTT.

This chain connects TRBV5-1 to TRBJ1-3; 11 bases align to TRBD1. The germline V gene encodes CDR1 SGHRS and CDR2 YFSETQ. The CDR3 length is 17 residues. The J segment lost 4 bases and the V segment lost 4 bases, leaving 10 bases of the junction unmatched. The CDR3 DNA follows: TGCGCCAGCAGCCTGACCGGACAGGGGGCAGGGGGAAACACCATATATTTT. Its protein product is CASSLTGQGAGGNTIYF.

CDR3 amino acids: CASSYGSSYNEQFF. The CDR3 DNA is TGTGCCAGCAGTTATGGATCCTCCTACAATGAGCAGTTCTTC. The V gene is TRBV5-6, the J gene TRBJ2-1; the D is unclear. V shed 5 bases and J shed 0 bases, with 9 bases lying between them. The CDR3 runs 14 residues. Germline CDR1 is SGHDT and CDR2 is YYEEEE.

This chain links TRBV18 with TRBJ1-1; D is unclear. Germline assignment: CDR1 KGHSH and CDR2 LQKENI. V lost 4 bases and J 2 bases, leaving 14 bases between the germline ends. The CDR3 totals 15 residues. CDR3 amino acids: CASSRYKDLNTEAFF. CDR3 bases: TGTGCCAGCTCACGATACAAGGATCTAAACACTGAAGCTTTCTTT.

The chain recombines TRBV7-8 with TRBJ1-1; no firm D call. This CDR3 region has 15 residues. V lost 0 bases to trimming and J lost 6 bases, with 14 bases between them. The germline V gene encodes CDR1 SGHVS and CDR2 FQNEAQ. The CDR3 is CASSLAERKRSEAFF. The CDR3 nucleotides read TGTGCCAGCAGCTTAGCTGAGAGGAAGAGGTCTGAAGCTTTCTTT.

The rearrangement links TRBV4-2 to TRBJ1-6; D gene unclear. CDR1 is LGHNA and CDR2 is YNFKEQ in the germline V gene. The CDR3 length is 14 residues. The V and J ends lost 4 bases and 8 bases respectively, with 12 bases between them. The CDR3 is CASSPGERDSPLHF. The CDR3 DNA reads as TGTGCCAGCAGCCCCGGGGAGAGAGATTCACCCCTCCACTTT.

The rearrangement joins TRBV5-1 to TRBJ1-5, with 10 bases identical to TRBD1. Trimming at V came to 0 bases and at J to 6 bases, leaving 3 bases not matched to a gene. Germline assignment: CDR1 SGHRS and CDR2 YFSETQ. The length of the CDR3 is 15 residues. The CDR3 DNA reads TGCGCCAGCAGCTTGGGGACAGGGGGTCGTCAGCCCCAGCATTTT. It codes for CASSLGTGGRQPQHF. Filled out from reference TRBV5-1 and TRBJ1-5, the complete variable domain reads KAGVTQTPRYLIKTRGQQVTLSCSPISGHRSVSWYQQTPGQGLQFLFEYFSETQRNKGNFPGRFSGRQFSNSRSEMNVSTLELGDSALYLCASSLGTGGRQPQHFGDGTRLSIL.

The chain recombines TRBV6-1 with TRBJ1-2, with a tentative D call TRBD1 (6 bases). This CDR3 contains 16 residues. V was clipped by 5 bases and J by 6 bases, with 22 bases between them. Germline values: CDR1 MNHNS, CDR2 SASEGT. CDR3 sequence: CASSQEGWGRTNGYTF. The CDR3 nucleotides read TGTGCCAGCAGTCAAGAGGGCTGGGGGCGAACGAATGGCTACACCTTC.

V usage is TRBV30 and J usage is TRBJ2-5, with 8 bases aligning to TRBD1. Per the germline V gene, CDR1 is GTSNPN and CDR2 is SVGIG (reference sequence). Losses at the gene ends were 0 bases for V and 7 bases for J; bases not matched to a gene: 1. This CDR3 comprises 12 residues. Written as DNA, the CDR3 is TGTGCCTGGAGTGTACAGGGGGGGACCCAGTACTTC. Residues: CAWSVQGGTQYF. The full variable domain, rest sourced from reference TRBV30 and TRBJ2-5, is SQTIHQWPATLVQPVGSPLSLECTVEGTSNPNLYWYRQAAGRGLQLLFYSVGIGQISSEVPQNLSASRPQDRQFILSSKKLLLSDSGFYLCAWSVQGGTQYFGPGTRLLVL.

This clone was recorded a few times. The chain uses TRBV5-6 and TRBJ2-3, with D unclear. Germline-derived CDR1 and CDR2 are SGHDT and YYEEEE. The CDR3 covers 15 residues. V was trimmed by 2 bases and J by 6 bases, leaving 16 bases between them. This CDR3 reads CASSLRGQDWDTQYF. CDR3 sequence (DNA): TGTGCCAGCAGCTTACGTGGTCAGGATTGGGATACGCAGTATTTT.

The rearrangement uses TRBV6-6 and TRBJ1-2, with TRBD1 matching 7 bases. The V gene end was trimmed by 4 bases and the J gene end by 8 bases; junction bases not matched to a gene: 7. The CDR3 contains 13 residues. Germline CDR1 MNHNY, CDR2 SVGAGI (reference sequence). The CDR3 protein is CASSSDRAGGYTF. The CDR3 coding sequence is TGTGCCAGCAGTTCTGACAGGGCAGGGGGCTACACCTTC.

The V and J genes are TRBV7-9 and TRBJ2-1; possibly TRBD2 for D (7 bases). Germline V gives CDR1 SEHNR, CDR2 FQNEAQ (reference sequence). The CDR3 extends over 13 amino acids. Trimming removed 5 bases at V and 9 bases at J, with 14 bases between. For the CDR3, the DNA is TGTGCCAGCAGCCAGACGGGGGGCATTGAGCAGTTCTTC. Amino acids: CASSQTGGIEQFF. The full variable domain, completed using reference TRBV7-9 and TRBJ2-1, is DTGVSQNPRHKITKRGQNVTFRCDPISEHNRLYWYRQTLGQGPEFLTYFQNEAQLEKSRLLSDRFSAERPKGSFSTLEIQRTEQGDSAMYLCASSQTGGIEQFFGPGTRLTVL.

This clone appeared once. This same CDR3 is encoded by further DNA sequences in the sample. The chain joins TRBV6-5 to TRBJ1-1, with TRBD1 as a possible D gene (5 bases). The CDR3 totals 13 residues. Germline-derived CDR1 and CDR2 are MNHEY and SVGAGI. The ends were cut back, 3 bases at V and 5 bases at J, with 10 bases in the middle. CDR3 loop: CASSYSGRTEAFF. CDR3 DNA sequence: TGTGCCAGCAGTTATTCAGGGCGGACTGAAGCTTTCTTT.

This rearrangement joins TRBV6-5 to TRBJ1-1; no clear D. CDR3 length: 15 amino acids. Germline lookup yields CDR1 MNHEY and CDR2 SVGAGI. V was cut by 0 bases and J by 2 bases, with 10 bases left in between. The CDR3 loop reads CASSYSWSSNTEAFF. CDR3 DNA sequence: TGTGCCAGCAGTTACTCGTGGTCCAGTAACACTGAAGCTTTCTTT.

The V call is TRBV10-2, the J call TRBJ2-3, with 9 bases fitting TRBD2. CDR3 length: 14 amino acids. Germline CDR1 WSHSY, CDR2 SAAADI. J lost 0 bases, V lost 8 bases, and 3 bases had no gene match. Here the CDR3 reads CASRGGGSTDTQYF. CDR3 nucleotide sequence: TGCGCCAGCCGCGGGGGGGGCAGCACAGATACGCAGTATTTT.

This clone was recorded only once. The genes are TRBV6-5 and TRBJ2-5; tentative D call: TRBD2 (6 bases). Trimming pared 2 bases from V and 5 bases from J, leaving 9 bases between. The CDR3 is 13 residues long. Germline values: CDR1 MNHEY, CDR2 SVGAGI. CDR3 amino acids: CASSYGLAETQYF. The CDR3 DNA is TGTGCCAGCAGTTACGGGCTAGCGGAGACCCAGTACTTC.

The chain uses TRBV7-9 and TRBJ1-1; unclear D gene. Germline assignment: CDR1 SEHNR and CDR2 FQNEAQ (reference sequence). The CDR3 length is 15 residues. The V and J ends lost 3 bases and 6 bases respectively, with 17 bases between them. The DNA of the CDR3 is TGTGCCAGCAGCTTGTGGACCCAAGGTAGGGCTGAAGCTTTCTTT. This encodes CASSLWTQGRAEAFF.

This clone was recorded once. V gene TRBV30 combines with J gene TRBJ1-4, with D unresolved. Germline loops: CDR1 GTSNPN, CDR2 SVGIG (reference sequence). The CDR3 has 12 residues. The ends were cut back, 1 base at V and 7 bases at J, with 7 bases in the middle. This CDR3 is CAWSGTFEKLFF. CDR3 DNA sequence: TGTGCCTGGAGTGGTACCTTTGAAAAACTGTTTTTT.

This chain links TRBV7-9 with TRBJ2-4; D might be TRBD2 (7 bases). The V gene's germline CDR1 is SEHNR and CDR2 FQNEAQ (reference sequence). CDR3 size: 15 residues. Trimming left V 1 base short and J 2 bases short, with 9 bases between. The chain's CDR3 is CASSLGGGPKNIQYF. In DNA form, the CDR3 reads TGTGCCAGCAGCTTAGGCGGGGGCCCCAAAAACATTCAGTACTTC. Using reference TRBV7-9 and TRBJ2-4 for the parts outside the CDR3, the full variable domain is DTGVSQNPRHKITKRGQNVTFRCDPISEHNRLYWYRQTLGQGPEFLTYFQNEAQLEKSRLLSDRFSAERPKGSFSTLEIQRTEQGDSAMYLCASSLGGGPKNIQYFGAGTRLSVL.

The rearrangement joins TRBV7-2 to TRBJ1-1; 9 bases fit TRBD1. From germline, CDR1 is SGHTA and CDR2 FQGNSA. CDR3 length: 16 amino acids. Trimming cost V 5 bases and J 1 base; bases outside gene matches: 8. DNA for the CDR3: TGTGCCAGCAGCCAAGGGGTGGACAGGGGGAACACTGAAGCTTTCTTT. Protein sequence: CASSQGVDRGNTEAFF.

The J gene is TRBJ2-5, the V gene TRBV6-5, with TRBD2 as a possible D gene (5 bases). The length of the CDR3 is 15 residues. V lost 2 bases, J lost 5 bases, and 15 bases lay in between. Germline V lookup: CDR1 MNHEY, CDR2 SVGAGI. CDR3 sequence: CASSYTGQRGETQYF. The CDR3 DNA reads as TGTGCCAGCAGTTACACCGGGCAACGAGGGGAGACCCAGTACTTC.

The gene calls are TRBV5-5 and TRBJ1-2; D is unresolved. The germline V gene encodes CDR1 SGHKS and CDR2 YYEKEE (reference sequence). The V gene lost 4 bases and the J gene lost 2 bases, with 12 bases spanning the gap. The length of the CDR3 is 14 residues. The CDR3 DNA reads TGTGCCAGCAGCCGGTTCACTCCCAACTATGGCTACACCTTC. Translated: CASSRFTPNYGYTF.

CDR3 DNA sequence: TGCGCCAGCAGCTTATCCTCTGGGGCAGGGCGCGGCTACACCTTC. Residues: CASSLSSGAGRGYTF. The J gene is TRBJ1-2, the V gene TRBV5-1; D possibly corresponds to TRBD1 (5 bases). V lost 2 bases and J 8 bases, leaving 19 bases between the germline ends. Germline V lookup: CDR1 SGHRS, CDR2 YFSETQ. The CDR3 is 15 amino acids.

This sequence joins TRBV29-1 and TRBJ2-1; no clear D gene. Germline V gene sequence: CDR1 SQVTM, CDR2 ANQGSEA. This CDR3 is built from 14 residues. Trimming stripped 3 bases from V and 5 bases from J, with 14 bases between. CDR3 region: CSVDWGYSNNEQFF. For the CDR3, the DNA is TGCAGCGTTGACTGGGGTTATTCGAACAATGAGCAGTTCTTC.